The text below deals with one T cell receptor (beta chain). The data belong to a study of patients and donors after allogeneic stem cell transplantation. Germline V gene lookup returns CDR1 SQVTM and CDR2 ANQGSEA. Deletions cut 7 bases from V and 4 bases from J, with 14 bases between. The CDR3 has 12 residues. TCRdb re-called the RT-PCR reads with MiXCR, one entry per CDR3 protein. The sample holds some 880,000 distinct CDR3 sequences, roughly 18% seen once. Sample: blood, either unsorted or a sorted T cell fraction (not recorded which). The sequence was obtained from a human donor who was either an allogeneic HSCT recipient or a stem cell or donor lymphocyte infusion donor (not recorded which). It is not recorded whose cells these are; they may come from a transplant donor. The chain has TRBV29-1 and TRBJ2-7; D uncertain. CDR3 sequence (DNA): TGCAGCGCCATCCTGCGTACGTACGAGCAGTACTTC. Translated: CSAILRTYEQYF.